This TCR beta chain was identified in a study of T cell clusters in autoimmune cytopenias. Overall study findings and caveats: TRB repertoire shifts in secondary cytopenia and chronic lymphocytic leukemia mostly reflected lymphoma, not autoimmunity.

Of note for this clonotype: Its specificity is unknown.

Each sample's input was 250 ng genomic DNA, 38,000 or so genome equivalents. TRB rearrangements were amplified by touch-down multiplex PCR with mixed TRB-A/B primers. After re-calling the multiplex PCR reads, TCRdb lists one entry per CDR3 protein, DNA absent. The repertoire shows thousands of distinct CDR3 sequences; the top ten hold around 66%. The CDR3 is 14 amino acids. Another study also made use of these data, one on T cell repertoires in aging, cancer and after chemotherapy.

The clonotype originates from a human donor with an autoimmune cytopenia or autoimmune hepatitis (not recorded which). The material sequenced was peripheral blood. This sequence joins TRBV12-3 or TRBV12-4 and TRBJ2-4; the D call of TRBD2 rests on TCRdb alone, since no DNA is present to check it. CDR3 residues: CASIRSGAKNIQYF.